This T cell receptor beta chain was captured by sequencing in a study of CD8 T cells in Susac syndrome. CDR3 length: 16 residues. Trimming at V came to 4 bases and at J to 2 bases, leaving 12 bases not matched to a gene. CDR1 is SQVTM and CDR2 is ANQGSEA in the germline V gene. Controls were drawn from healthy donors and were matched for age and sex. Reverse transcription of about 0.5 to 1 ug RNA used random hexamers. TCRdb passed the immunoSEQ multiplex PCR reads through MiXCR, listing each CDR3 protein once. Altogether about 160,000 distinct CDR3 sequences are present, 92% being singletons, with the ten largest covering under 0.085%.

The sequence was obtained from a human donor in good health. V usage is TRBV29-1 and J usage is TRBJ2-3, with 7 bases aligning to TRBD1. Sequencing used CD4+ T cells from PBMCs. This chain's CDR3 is CSVVWEGQAFTDTQYF. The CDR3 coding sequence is TGCAGCGTTGTTTGGGAAGGACAGGCCTTCACAGATACGCAGTATTTT.